One sample yielded the 20 T cell receptor beta chains listed below, sequenced in a study of blood T cell repertoires in COVID-19 (TCRdb year 2020). The library relied on the immunoSEQ multiplex PCR assay. TCRdb stores this immuneACCESS table with in-frame sequences only. Part of the clones is absent; in the studies checked, under half of the shortfall reflects unresolved V genes, and no reason is known for the rest. This sample holds roughly 500,000 clones; more than 85% were observed only once. The ten most abundant clones make up around 7.9% of the sample. Sample: PBMCs or T cells enriched from blood (not recorded which). All receptors come from a woman in her sixties who had recovered from COVID-19.

The rearrangement uses TRBV6-6 and TRBJ2-1; 13 bases line up with TRBD2. The CDR3 sequence is 16 residues long. Germline loops: CDR1 MNHNY, CDR2 SVGAGI (reference sequence). V shed 2 bases and J 5 bases; nucleotides not matched to a gene: 3. CDR3: CASSYVGLAGDNEQFF. The CDR3 DNA reads as TGTGCCAGCAGTTACGTCGGACTAGCGGGGGACAATGAGCAGTTCTTC.

The DNA of the CDR3 is TGTGCCAGCAGACACCTGACAGGAAAAGACGGAAACACCATATATTTT. It translates to CASRHLTGKDGNTIYF. The gene calls are TRBV11-2 and TRBJ1-3, with TRBD1 as a possible D gene (6 bases). The CDR3 has 16 residues. The germline V and J ends were trimmed by 6 bases and 4 bases, with 19 bases remaining between them. The germline CDR1 and CDR2 sequences are SGHAT and FQNNGV.

This rearrangement joins TRBV5-4 to TRBJ2-7, with D perhaps matching TRBD1 (5 bases). The CDR3 consists of 13 residues. V lost 4 bases and J lost 5, with 13 bases in between. The germline V gene encodes CDR1 SGHNT and CDR2 YYREEE (reference sequence). In nucleotides, the CDR3 is TGTGCCAGCAGCCCAGGGTCTCTAGACGAGCAGTACTTC. It is translated as CASSPGSLDEQYF.

The chain combines TRBV18 with TRBJ2-5; 7 nucleotides match TRBD1. The V segment lost 5 bases and the J segment 0 bases; nucleotides outside the gene matches: 6. CDR1 is KGHSH, CDR2 LQKENI, per germline. The CDR3 is made up of 15 amino acids. DNA of the CDR3: TGTGCCAGCTCATCCGGACAGGAGAACCAAGAGACCCAGTACTTC. Amino acids: CASSSGQENQETQYF.

CDR3 residues: CASSPDSSRSYSGNTIYF. The CDR3 DNA sequence: TGTGCCAGCTCACCCGACAGTTCCAGGTCGTACTCTGGAAACACCATATATTTT. The chain uses TRBV18 and TRBJ1-3, with D possibly TRBD1 on 5 matching bases. Germline values: CDR1 KGHSH, CDR2 LQKENI. The CDR3 has 18 residues. Trimming removed 3 bases from V and 0 bases from J, with 18 bases in between.

The chain uses TRBV25-1 and TRBJ2-7; 9 nucleotides agree with TRBD1. This CDR3 comprises 14 residues. J gave up 2 bases and V 3 bases, and 2 bases lay outside the gene matches. Germline V gives CDR1 MGHDK, CDR2 SYGVNS. For the CDR3, the DNA is TGTGCCAGCAGTGATAGGGACAGGGCCTACGAGCAGTACTTC. Encoded protein: CASSDRDRAYEQYF.

V gene TRBV30 combines with J gene TRBJ2-3; 8 nucleotides match TRBD2. J was trimmed by 8 bases and V by 0 bases; bases with no gene match: 10. This CDR3 region has 15 residues. Germline CDR1 GTSNPN, CDR2 SVGIG (reference sequence). CDR3: CAWSVASGGRGTQYF. CDR3 DNA: TGTGCCTGGAGTGTAGCGAGCGGGGGTAGGGGTACGCAGTATTTT.

This sequence joins TRBV10-2 and TRBJ1-5; D gene uncertain. CDR1 is WSHSY and CDR2 is SAAADI in the germline V gene. Trimming pared 7 bases from V and 4 bases from J, leaving 14 bases between. CDR3 size: 14 residues. This CDR3 is CASNPEGRNQPQHF. The DNA for the CDR3 is TGCGCCAGCAACCCGGAGGGCAGGAATCAGCCCCAGCATTTT.

This clone was observed a handful of times. The J gene is TRBJ1-2, the V gene TRBV6-5, with 10 nucleotides matching TRBD1. This CDR3 is built from 14 residues. V lost 2 bases to trimming and J lost 4 bases; unmatched junction nucleotides: 1. CDR1 is MNHEY and CDR2 is SVGAGI in the germline V gene. This CDR3 is CASSYRTGGYGYTF. The CDR3 nucleotides are TGTGCCAGCAGTTACCGGACAGGGGGCTATGGCTACACCTTC.

The chain joins TRBV5-6 to TRBJ1-2; TRBD1 might be the D (6 bases). CDR3 length: 14 residues. The V and J ends lost 3 bases and 2 bases respectively, with 11 bases between them. The germline CDR1 and CDR2 sequences are SGHDT and YYEEEE. As DNA, the CDR3 is TGTGCCAGCAGCTCGGGTACAGGGAACTATGGCTACACCTTC. It codes for CASSSGTGNYGYTF.

The chain has TRBV14 and TRBJ2-3, with 11 bases lining up with TRBD2. The CDR3 extends over 20 amino acids. V was pared by 2 bases and J by 2 bases, with 15 bases of the junction left unmatched. The germline V gene has CDR1 SGHDN and CDR2 FVKESK. The CDR3 loop is CASSQNTHLTSGGITDTQYF. The CDR3 DNA sequence: TGTGCCAGCAGCCAAAACACACACCTTACTAGCGGGGGCATCACAGATACGCAGTATTTT.

J is TRBJ1-6 and V is TRBV15; possible D gene TRBD1, 6 bases. Trimming pared 2 bases from V and 9 bases from J, leaving 17 bases between. In germline, CDR1 is LNHNV, CDR2 YYDKDF (reference sequence). CDR3 length: 16 amino acids. CDR3 nucleotides: TGTGCCACCAGCAGAACTACAGGGTATCAGGGTTCACCCCTCCACTTT. Its translation: CATSRTTGYQGSPLHF.

The CDR3 nucleotides are TGTGCCAGCACTGTGGACAGCCCAGCCAAAAACATTCAGTACTTC. Encoded protein: CASTVDSPAKNIQYF. The rearrangement joins TRBV2 to TRBJ2-4; D perhaps matches TRBD1 (6 bases). Trimming pared 7 bases from V and 0 bases from J, leaving 13 bases between. The CDR3 spans 15 residues. Looked up from germline, CDR1 is SNHLY and CDR2 is FYNNEI.

V gene TRBV7-8 combines with J gene TRBJ1-2; no reliable D call. The length of the CDR3 is 13 residues. Trimming pared 5 bases from V and 0 bases from J, leaving 7 bases between. Germline V gene lookup returns CDR1 SGHVS and CDR2 FQNEAQ. The CDR3 sequence is CASSLSSNYGYTF. The CDR3 DNA is TGTGCCAGCAGCCTGTCATCTAACTATGGCTACACCTTC.

This chain connects TRBV5-1 to TRBJ2-5; D is ambiguous. Trimming stripped 4 bases from V and 4 bases from J, with 8 bases between. The CDR3 sequence is 12 residues long. Germline V CDR1 and CDR2: SGHRS, YFSETQ. The CDR3 loop reads CASSLPRETQYF. For the CDR3, the DNA is TGCGCCAGCAGCCTACCCCGAGAGACCCAGTACTTC.

The gene calls are TRBV29-1 and TRBJ2-2; D is perhaps TRBD2 (5 bases). The CDR3 length is 12 residues. Trimming took 4 bases from V and 4 from J, leaving 7 bases between them. Germline V gene lookup returns CDR1 SQVTM and CDR2 ANQGSEA. DNA of the CDR3: TGCAGCGTTGCGGCGGGCACCGGGGAGCTGTTTTTT. The encoded protein is CSVAAGTGELFF.

The chain uses TRBV6-5 and TRBJ1-2; perhaps TRBD1 as D (5 bases). Trimming pared 6 bases from V and 8 bases from J, leaving 10 bases between. Germline lookup yields CDR1 MNHEY and CDR2 SVGAGI. The CDR3 has 11 amino acids. CDR3 nucleotide sequence: TGTGCCAGCAGGGCCGACAGAGGCTACACCTTC. Translation: CASRADRGYTF.

V usage is TRBV7-2 and J usage is TRBJ2-1; 8 bases align to TRBD2. V lost 1 base and J lost 7; bases outside the gene matches: 3. CDR3 size: 14 residues. The germline V gene encodes CDR1 SGHTA and CDR2 FQGNSA. The CDR3 region has the DNA TGTGCCAGCAGCTTAGAGTCTAGCGGGAATGAGCAGTTCTTC. It translates to CASSLESSGNEQFF.

V gene TRBV27 combines with J gene TRBJ1-1; perhaps TRBD1 as D (5 bases). With 8 bases removed from V and 6 bases from J, the gap between germline ends came to 19 bases. This CDR3 is built from 14 residues. CDR1 is MNHEY and CDR2 is SMNVEV in the germline V gene (reference sequence). The CDR3: CASQRVSSGSEAFF. The CDR3 DNA follows: TGTGCCAGCCAGCGGGTTTCTTCAGGGTCTGAAGCTTTCTTT.

The gene calls are TRBV7-8 and TRBJ2-7; D gene unclear. Trimming cost V 5 bases and J 3 bases, with 8 bases left between them. Germline CDR1 is SGHVS and CDR2 is FQNEAQ. The CDR3 length is 12 residues. CDR3 bases: TGTGCCAGCAGCCCGACTGGCTACGAGCAGTACGTC. It codes for CASSPTGYEQYV.